This T cell receptor beta chain appears in the sequencing data of a study of T cells after yellow fever vaccination. This clonotype was observed at least ten times. Looked up from germline, CDR1 is LGHNA and CDR2 is YNFKEQ. V was clipped by 1 base and J by 2 bases, with 2 bases between them. This CDR3 spans 12 amino acids. Template-switching 5'RACE yielded the TCR cDNA; a universal primer site and UMIs were added in the process. From the 5' RACE reads, TCRdb called clonotypes with MiXCR, one entry per CDR3 protein. The data show about 340,000 distinct CDR3 sequences, with 3.5% to 4.5% seen just once and 20% to 25% held by the top ten.

Sequencing used PBMCs, obtained 5 days after the yellow fever booster vaccination. The sequence was obtained from a man aged 18-30 years who received the YFV17D yellow fever vaccine. The rearrangement links TRBV4-2 to TRBJ2-5; D not certain. The CDR3: CASSQGQETQYF. In nucleotides, the CDR3 is TGTGCCAGCAGCCAAGGGCAAGAGACCCAGTACTTC.